This entry lists 3 T cell receptor beta chains sequenced from one sample in a study of cytomegalovirus exposure and HLA in healthy donors. Primers: 60 Vbeta forward and 13 Jbeta reverse. Sequenced by immunoSEQ multiplex PCR; TCRdb stores in-frame clones only, minus some. The data show 150,000 to 200,000 clones, more than 65% seen once. The sequenced sample consisted of PBMCs. Receptors originate from a man between 18 and 29 years old in good health and CMV-seropositive.

This clone is medium-sized by share. At the DNA level, this CDR3 is encoded by other sequences in the same sample as well. DNA for the CDR3: TGTGCCAGCAGTCCCGACAGGGGTAACGAAAAACTGTTTTTT. This encodes CASSPDRGNEKLFF. V gene TRBV28 combines with J gene TRBJ1-4, with 8 bases identical to TRBD1. The J segment lost 8 bases and the V segment lost 5 bases, leaving 7 bases of the junction unmatched. The germline V gene has CDR1 MDHEN and CDR2 SYDVKM. The CDR3 is 14 amino acids.

This chain links TRBV7-9 with TRBJ1-1, with TRBD1 identical over 12 bases. Germline V lookup: CDR1 SEHNR, CDR2 FQNEAQ (reference sequence). The CDR3 contains 15 residues. V gave up 5 bases and J gave up 7 bases; unmatched junction bases: 8. CDR3 nucleotides: TGTGCCAGCAGCCACGGGGACAGGGGGCGTGTTGAAGCTTTCTTT. Translating gives CASSHGDRGRVEAFF. The whole variable domain, filled in from reference TRBV7-9 and TRBJ1-1, reads DTGVSQNPRHKITKRGQNVTFRCDPISEHNRLYWYRQTLGQGPEFLTYFQNEAQLEKSRLLSDRFSAERPKGSFSTLEIQRTEQGDSAMYLCASSHGDRGRVEAFFGQGTRLTVV.

V is TRBV4-3 and J is TRBJ1-2; 9 bases line up with TRBD1. J was trimmed by 2 bases and V by 0 bases; bases with no gene match: 1. Germline V gene lookup returns CDR1 LGHNA and CDR2 YSLEER. The CDR3 spans 15 residues. The chain's CDR3 is CASSQEGQGNYGYTF. CDR3 coding DNA: TGCGCCAGCAGCCAAGAGGGACAGGGCAACTATGGCTACACCTTC.